In this sample, the clone carrying this T cell receptor beta chain turned up a few times. This specimen comes from a study of molecular identifiers for immune sequencing clone quantification. Methods described previously, with TCR primers listed, were used for bulk TCR libraries. TCRdb used MiXCR to reprocess the PCR reads, holding one entry per CDR3 protein. The sample has a few hundred thousand distinct CDR3 sequences, over 20% seen once; the top ten hold around 0.7%. The CDR3 runs to 15 residues. Trimming at V came to 2 bases and at J to 6 bases, leaving 5 bases not matched to a gene. Germline V gene sequence: CDR1 SGHTA, CDR2 FQGNSA.

Sequenced sample: naive CD8+ T cells from blood, with Jurkat cell RNA spiked in. Subset denoted: FACS-sorted CD8+CD4-CCR7+CD45RA+ naive T cells. V and J are TRBV7-2 and TRBJ2-7; 12 bases are shared with TRBD2. The source of this sequence is a human donor in good health. Some libraries in this study had Jurkat cell RNA spiked in. CDR3: CASSLLAGGPAEQYF. CDR3 nucleotides: TGTGCCAGCAGCTTACTAGCGGGAGGGCCGGCCGAGCAGTACTTC.